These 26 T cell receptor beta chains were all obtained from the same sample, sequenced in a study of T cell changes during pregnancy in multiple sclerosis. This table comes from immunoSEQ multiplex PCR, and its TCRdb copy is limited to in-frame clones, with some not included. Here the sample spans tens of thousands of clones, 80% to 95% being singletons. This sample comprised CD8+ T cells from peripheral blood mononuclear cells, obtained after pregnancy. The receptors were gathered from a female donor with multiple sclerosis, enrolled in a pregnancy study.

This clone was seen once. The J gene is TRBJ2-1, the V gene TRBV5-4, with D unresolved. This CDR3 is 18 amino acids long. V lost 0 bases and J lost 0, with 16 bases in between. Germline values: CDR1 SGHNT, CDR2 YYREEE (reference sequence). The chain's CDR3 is CASSLASVRPSSYNEQFF. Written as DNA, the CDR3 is TGTGCCAGCAGCTTGGCCTCCGTCCGTCCGAGCTCCTACAATGAGCAGTTCTTC. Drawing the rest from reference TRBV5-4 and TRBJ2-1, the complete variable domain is ETGVTQSPTHLIKTRGQQVTLRCSSQSGHNTVSWYQQALGQGPQFIFQYYREEENGRGNFPPRFSGLQFPNYSSELNVNALELDDSALYLCASSLASVRPSSYNEQFFGPGTRLTVL.

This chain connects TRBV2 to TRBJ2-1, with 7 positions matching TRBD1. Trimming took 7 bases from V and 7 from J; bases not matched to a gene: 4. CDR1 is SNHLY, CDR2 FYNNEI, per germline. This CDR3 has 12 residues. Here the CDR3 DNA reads TGTGCCAGCACCGACAGGGTGAATGAGCAGTTCTTC. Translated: CASTDRVNEQFF.

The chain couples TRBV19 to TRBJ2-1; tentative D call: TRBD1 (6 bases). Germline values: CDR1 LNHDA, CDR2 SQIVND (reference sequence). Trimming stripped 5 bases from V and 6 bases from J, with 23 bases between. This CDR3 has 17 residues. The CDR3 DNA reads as TGTGCCAGTAGTGTCACTCAGGGGCCGATTCCCTTCAATGAGCAGTTCTTC. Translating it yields CASSVTQGPIPFNEQFF.

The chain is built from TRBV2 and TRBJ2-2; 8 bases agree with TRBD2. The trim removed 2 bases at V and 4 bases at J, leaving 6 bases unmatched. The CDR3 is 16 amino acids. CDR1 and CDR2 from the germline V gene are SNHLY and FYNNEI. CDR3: CASSEWLAGSTGELFF. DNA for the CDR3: TGTGCCAGCAGTGAATGGCTAGCGGGTTCCACCGGGGAGCTGTTTTTT.

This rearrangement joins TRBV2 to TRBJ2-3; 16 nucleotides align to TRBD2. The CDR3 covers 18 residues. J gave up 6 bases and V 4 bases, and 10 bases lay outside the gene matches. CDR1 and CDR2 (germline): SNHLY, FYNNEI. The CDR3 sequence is CASSGGTSGRALVDTQYF. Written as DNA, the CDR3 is TGTGCCAGCAGTGGTGGGACTAGCGGGAGGGCCTTGGTGGATACGCAGTATTTT.

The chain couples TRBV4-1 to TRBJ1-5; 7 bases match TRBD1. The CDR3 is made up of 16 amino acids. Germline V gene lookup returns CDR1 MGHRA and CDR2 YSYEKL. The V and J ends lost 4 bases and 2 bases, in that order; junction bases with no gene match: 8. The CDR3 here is CASSPHGGQGNQPQHF. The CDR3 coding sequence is TGCGCCAGCAGCCCCCATGGAGGACAGGGCAATCAGCCCCAGCATTTT.

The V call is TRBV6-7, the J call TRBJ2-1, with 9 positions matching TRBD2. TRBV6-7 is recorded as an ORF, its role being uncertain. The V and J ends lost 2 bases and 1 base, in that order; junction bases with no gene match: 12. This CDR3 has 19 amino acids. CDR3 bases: TGTGCCAGCAGTTACGAAGGTTGTGCGAGCGGGGGGTCCTACAATGAGCAGTTCTTC. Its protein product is CASSYEGCASGGSYNEQFF.

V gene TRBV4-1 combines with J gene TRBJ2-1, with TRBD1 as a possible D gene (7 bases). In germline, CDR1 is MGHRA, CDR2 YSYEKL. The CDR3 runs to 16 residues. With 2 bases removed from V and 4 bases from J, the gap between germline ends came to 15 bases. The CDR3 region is CASSQTPGDRYNEQFF. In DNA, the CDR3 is TGCGCCAGCAGCCAAACGCCGGGGGACAGATACAATGAGCAGTTCTTC.

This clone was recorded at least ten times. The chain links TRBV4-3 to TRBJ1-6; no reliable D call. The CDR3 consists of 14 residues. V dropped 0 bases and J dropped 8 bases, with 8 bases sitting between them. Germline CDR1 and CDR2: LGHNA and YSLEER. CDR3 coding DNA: TGCGCCAGCAGCCAAGATAGGGAGTATTCACCCCTCCACTTT. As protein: CASSQDREYSPLHF.

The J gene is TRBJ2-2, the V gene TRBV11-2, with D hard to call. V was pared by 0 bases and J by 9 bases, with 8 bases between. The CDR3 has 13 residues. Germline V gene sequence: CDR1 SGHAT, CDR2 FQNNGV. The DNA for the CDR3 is TGTGCCAGCAGCTTAGAAAGAGGCCGGGAGCTGTTTTTT. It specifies CASSLERGRELFF.

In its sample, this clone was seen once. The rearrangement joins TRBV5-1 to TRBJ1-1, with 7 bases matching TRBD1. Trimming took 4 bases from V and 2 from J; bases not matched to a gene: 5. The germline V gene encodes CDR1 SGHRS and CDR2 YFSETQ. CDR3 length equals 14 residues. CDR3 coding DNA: TGCGCCAGCAGCGTAGGGACAGTAAACACTGAAGCTTTCTTT. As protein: CASSVGTVNTEAFF.

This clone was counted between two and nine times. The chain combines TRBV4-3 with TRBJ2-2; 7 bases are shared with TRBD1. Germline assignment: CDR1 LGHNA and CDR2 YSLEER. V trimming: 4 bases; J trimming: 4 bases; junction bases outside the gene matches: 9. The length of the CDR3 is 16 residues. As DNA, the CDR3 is TGCGCCAGCAGCCTTTCGGACAGGTGGAGCACCGGGGAGCTGTTTTTT. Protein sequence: CASSLSDRWSTGELFF.

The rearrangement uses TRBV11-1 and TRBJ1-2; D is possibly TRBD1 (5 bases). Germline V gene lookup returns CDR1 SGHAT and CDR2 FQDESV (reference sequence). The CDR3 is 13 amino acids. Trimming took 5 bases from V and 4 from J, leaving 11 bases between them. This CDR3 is CASSARDSYGYTF. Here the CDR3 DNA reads TGTGCCAGCAGCGCCAGGGATTCCTATGGCTACACCTTC.

The CDR3 spells CASRDQGTEAFF. The CDR3 region has the DNA TGTGCCAGCAGGGACCAGGGGACTGAAGCTTTCTTT. V is TRBV7-3 and J is TRBJ1-1, with a weak D call TRBD1 (6 bases). The CDR3 is 12 residues long. The V and J ends lost 6 bases and 5 bases respectively, with 10 bases between them. Germline lookup yields CDR1 SGHTA and CDR2 FQGTGA.

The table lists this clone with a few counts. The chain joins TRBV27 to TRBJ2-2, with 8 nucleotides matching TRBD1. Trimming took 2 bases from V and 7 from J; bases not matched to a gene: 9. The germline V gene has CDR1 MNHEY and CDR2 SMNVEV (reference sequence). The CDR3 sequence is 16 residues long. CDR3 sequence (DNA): TGTGCCAGCAGTTTAGGGCAGGGGGCCCTGGGCGGGGAGCTGTTTTTT. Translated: CASSLGQGALGGELFF.

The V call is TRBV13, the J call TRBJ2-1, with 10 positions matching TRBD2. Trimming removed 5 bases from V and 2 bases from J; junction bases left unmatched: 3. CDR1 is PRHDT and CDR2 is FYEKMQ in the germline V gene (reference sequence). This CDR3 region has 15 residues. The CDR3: CASSPGTSAYNEQFF. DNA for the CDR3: TGTGCCAGCAGCCCCGGGACTAGCGCCTACAATGAGCAGTTCTTC.

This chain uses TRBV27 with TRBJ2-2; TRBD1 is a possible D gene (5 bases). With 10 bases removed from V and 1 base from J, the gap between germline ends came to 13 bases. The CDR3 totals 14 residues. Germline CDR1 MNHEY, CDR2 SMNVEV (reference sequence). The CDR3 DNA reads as TGTGCCATCAAGCCCCAGGGGAACACCGGGGAGCTGTTTTTT. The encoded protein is CAIKPQGNTGELFF.

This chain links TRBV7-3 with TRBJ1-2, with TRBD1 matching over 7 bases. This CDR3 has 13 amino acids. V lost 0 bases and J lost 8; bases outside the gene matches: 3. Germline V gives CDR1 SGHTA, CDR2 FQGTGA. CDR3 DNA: TGTGCCAGCAGCTTAACCTTAGGGGGCGGCTACACCTTC. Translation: CASSLTLGGGYTF.

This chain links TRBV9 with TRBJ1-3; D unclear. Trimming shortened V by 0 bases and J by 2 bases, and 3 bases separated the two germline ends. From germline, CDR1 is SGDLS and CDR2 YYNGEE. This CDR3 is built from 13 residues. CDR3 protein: CASSVVAGNTIYF. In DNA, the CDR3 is TGTGCCAGCAGCGTAGTAGCTGGAAACACCATATATTTT.

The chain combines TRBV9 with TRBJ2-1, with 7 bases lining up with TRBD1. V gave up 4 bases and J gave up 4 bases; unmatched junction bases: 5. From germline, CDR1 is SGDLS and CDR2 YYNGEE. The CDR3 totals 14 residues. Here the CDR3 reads CASSPWDSYNEQFF. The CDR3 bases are TGTGCCAGCAGCCCCTGGGACAGTTACAATGAGCAGTTCTTC.

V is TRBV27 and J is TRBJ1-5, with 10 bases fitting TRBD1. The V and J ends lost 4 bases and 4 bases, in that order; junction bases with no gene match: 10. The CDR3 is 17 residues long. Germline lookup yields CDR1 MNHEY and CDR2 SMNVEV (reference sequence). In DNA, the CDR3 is TGTGCCAGCAGTTCCGATTCGCGACAGGGGGCGAATCAGCCCCAGCATTTT. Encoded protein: CASSSDSRQGANQPQHF.

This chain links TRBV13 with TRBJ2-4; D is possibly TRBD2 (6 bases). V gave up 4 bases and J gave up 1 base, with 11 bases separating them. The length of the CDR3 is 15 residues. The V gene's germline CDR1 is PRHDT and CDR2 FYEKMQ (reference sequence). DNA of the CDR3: TGTGCCAGCAGCTCCGGGGGATACGCCAAAAACATTCAGTACTTC. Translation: CASSSGGYAKNIQYF.

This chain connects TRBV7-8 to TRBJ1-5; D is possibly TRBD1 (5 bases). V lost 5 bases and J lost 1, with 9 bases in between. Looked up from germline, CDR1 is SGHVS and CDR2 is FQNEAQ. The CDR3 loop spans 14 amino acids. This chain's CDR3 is CASSHRQSNQPQHF. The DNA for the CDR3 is TGTGCCAGCAGCCACCGACAGAGCAATCAGCCCCAGCATTTT.

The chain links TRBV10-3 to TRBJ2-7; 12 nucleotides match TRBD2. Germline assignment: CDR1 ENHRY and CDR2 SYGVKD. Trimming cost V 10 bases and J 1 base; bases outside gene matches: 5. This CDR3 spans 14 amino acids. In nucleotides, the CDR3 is TGTGCCACTCAGACTAGCGGGGGTTCCTACGAGCAGTACTTC. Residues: CATQTSGGSYEQYF.

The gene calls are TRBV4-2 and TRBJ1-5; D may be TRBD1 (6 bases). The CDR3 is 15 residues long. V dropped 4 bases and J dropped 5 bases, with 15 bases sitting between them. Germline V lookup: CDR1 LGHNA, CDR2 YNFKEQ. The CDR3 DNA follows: TGTGCCAGCAGCCCTATACAGGCAGGGGATCAGCCCCAGCATTTT. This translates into CASSPIQAGDQPQHF.

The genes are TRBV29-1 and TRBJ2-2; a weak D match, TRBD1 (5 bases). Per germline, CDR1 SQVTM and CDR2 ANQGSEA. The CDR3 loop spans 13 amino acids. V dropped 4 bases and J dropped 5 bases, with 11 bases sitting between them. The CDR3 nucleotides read TGCAGCGTTGTGGCAGGGTCAACCGGGGAGCTGTTTTTT. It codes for CSVVAGSTGELFF.